This T cell receptor beta chain was obtained from a study of blood T cell repertoires in COVID-19. Study-level information: Acute-phase and convalescent COVID-19 samples originated in the United States, Italy and Spain.

On this clone: The germline gene is not matched at one end of the junction; a read error may be the cause.

Using immunoSEQ multiplex PCR, the repertoire was profiled, and TCRdb retains in-frame clones only, with some absent. The top ten hold roughly 4% of the sample, which has over 250,000 clones, about 80% seen once. The CDR3 spans 13 residues. In germline, CDR1 is SNHLY, CDR2 FYNNEI. This receptor was taken from a man in his thirties or forties with acute COVID-19. The source material was PBMCs or T cells enriched from blood (not recorded which). The rearrangement uses TRBV2 and TRBJ1-2; no clear D. The CDR3 loop is CASRALGLYGHTF. The CDR3 DNA sequence: TGTGCCAGCAGAGCCTTAGGACTCTATGGCCACACCTTC. The full variable domain, completed using reference TRBV2 and TRBJ1-2, is EPEVTQTPSHQVTQMGQEVILRCVPISNHLYFYWYRQILGQKVEFLVSFYNNEISEKSEIFDDQFSVERPDGSNFTLKIRSTKLEDSAMYFCASRALGLYGHTFGSGTRLTVV.